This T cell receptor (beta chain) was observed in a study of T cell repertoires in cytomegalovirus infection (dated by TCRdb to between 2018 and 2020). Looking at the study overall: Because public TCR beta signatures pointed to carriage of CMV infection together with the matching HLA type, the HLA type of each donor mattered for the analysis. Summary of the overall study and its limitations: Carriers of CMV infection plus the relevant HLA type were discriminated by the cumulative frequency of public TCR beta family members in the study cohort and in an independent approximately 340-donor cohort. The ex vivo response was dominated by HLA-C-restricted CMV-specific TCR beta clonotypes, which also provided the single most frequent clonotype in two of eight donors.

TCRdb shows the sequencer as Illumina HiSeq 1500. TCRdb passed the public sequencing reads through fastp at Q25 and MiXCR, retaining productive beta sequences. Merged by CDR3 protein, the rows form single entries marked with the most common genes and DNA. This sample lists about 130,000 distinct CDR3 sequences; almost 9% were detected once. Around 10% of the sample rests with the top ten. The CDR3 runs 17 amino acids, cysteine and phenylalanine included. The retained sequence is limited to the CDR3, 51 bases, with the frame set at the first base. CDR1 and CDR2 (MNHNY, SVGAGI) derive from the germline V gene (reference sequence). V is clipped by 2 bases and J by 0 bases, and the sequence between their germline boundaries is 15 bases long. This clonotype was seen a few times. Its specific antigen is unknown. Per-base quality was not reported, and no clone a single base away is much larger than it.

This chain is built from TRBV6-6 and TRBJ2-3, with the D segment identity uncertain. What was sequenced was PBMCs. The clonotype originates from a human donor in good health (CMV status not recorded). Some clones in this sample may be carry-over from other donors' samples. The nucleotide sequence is TGTGCCAGCAGTTACCTATGGCGACATCCTAGCACAGATACGCAGTATTTT. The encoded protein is CASSYLWRHPSTDTQYF.